Shown below are 9 T cell receptor beta chains from a single sample sequenced in a study of T-cell memory formation after mild COVID-19. One entry per CDR3 protein, called by TCRdb with MiXCR from the 5' RACE reads. The table lists roughly 250,000 distinct CDR3 sequences, about a sixth of them singletons, with about 4% in the top ten. The sequenced sample consisted of PBMCs or a T cell subset sorted from them (not recorded which). These receptor sequences come from a man younger than 35 who had mild COVID-19 (a few samples of this study predate the infection). Cell type and time point are not known.

This chain uses TRBV7-8 with TRBJ1-2; D gene ambiguous. Germline V gene sequence: CDR1 SGHVS, CDR2 FQNEAQ. The CDR3 runs to 16 residues. V was shortened by 4 bases and J by 4 bases, with 19 bases between the two germline ends. The CDR3 loop reads CASSSPLARWGYGYTF. CDR3 sequence (DNA): TGTGCCAGCAGCTCCCCCCTGGCAAGATGGGGCTATGGCTACACCTTC.

This rearrangement joins TRBV28 to TRBJ1-2; D is ambiguous. The V end lost 7 bases, the J end lost 6 bases, and 6 bases lay between the germline ends. The germline V gene has CDR1 MDHEN and CDR2 SYDVKM. CDR3 length equals 10 residues. The CDR3 spells CASNRNGYTF. The CDR3 DNA reads as TGTGCCAGCAACCGGAATGGCTACACCTTC.

V usage is TRBV30 and J usage is TRBJ2-5; D perhaps matches TRBD2 (6 bases). Germline CDR1 and CDR2: GTSNPN and SVGIG (reference sequence). The CDR3 totals 13 residues. V dropped 4 bases and J dropped 2 bases, with 11 bases sitting between them. CDR3 residues: CAWNGGAQETQYF. The CDR3 region has the DNA TGTGCCTGGAATGGCGGGGCACAAGAGACCCAGTACTTC. The whole variable domain, remainder taken from reference TRBV30 and TRBJ2-5, is SQTIHQWPATLVQPVGSPLSLECTVEGTSNPNLYWYRQAAGRGLQLLFYSVGIGQISSEVPQNLSASRPQDRQFILSSKKLLLSDSGFYLCAWNGGAQETQYFGPGTRLLVL.

The chain uses TRBV12-5 and TRBJ2-5; 8 positions match TRBD2. This CDR3 is built from 13 residues. V gave up 5 bases and J gave up 4 bases; unmatched junction bases: 3. CDR1 and CDR2 from the germline V gene are LGHNT and FRNRAP. The CDR3 DNA follows: TGTGCTAGTGGTCGGACTAGCCCAGAGACCCAGTACTTC. As protein: CASGRTSPETQYF. Using reference TRBV12-5 and TRBJ2-5 for the parts outside the CDR3, the full variable domain is DARVTQTPRHKVTEMGQEVTMRCQPILGHNTVFWYRQTMMQGLELLAYFRNRAPLDDSGMPKDRFSAEMPDATLATLKIQPSEPRDSAVYFCASGRTSPETQYFGPGTRLLVL.

This clonotype was picked up many times. This chain links TRBV5-1 with TRBJ1-4, with D hard to call. Germline values: CDR1 SGHRS, CDR2 YFSETQ. The CDR3 runs to 11 residues. Trimming pared 3 bases from V and 8 bases from J, leaving 5 bases between. The CDR3: CASSSEEKLFF. The CDR3 DNA follows: TGCGCCAGCAGCTCCGAAGAAAAACTGTTTTTT. Combining the CDR3 with reference TRBV5-1 and TRBJ1-4 gives the whole variable domain KAGVTQTPRYLIKTRGQQVTLSCSPISGHRSVSWYQQTPGQGLQFLFEYFSETQRNKGNFPGRFSGRQFSNSRSEMNVSTLELGDSALYLCASSSEEKLFFGSGTQLSVL.

This rearrangement joins TRBV5-6 to TRBJ2-3, with a tentative D call TRBD2 (5 bases). The CDR3 has 15 amino acids. The V gene lost 0 bases and the J gene lost 6 bases, with 14 bases spanning the gap. In germline, CDR1 is SGHDT, CDR2 YYEEEE. The CDR3 region is CASSLEGLSGDTQYF. CDR3 sequence (DNA): TGTGCCAGCAGCTTGGAAGGGCTGTCGGGGGATACGCAGTATTTT.

This clonotype was seen only a few times. This rearrangement joins TRBV7-2 to TRBJ2-2, with D perhaps assigned TRBD1 or TRBD2 (5 bases each). V was clipped by 3 bases and J by 6 bases, with 8 bases between them. Looked up from germline, CDR1 is SGHTA and CDR2 is FQGNSA. There are 13 residues in the CDR3. The chain's CDR3 is CASSFWGPGELFF. The CDR3 nucleotides are TGTGCCAGCAGCTTTTGGGGACCCGGGGAGCTGTTTTTT. Based on the CDR3 plus reference TRBV7-2 and TRBJ2-2, the full variable domain is GAGVSQSPSNKVTEKGKDVELRCDPISGHTALYWYRQSLGQGLEFLIYFQGNSAPDKSGLPSDRFSAERTGGSVSTLTIQRTQQEDSAVYLCASSFWGPGELFFGEGSRLTVL.

This clonotype occurred many times. The V gene is TRBV5-6, the J gene TRBJ1-1; D not resolved. This CDR3 region has 14 residues. Trimming removed 1 base from V and 4 bases from J, with 11 bases in between. The V gene's germline CDR1 is SGHDT and CDR2 YYEEEE. The CDR3 sequence is CASSLWDLGTEAFF. The CDR3 DNA reads as TGTGCCAGCAGCTTGTGGGATCTGGGCACTGAAGCTTTCTTT.

This clonotype showed up just a few times. The chain joins TRBV5-1 to TRBJ2-3; D remains unclear. From germline, CDR1 is SGHRS and CDR2 YFSETQ. The CDR3 extends over 14 amino acids. Trimming stripped 0 bases from V and 0 bases from J, with 5 bases between. The CDR3 nucleotides are TGCGCCAGCAGCTTGGGGGAAAGCACAGATACGCAGTATTTT. It encodes CASSLGESTDTQYF.